There are a few counts of the clone carrying this TCR beta chain. This CDR3 is built from 13 residues. V was clipped by 8 bases and J by 4 bases; unmatched bases: 4. CDR1 WSHSY and CDR2 SAAADI come from the germline V gene. This sample stems from a study of patients and donors after allogeneic stem cell transplantation. One entry per CDR3 protein results from TCRdb running MiXCR on the RT-PCR reads. The table includes 25,000 to 35,000 distinct CDR3 sequences, approximately 7% detected once. Sequencing was done on a sample of blood, either unsorted or a sorted T cell fraction (not recorded which). This chain connects TRBV10-2 to TRBJ2-1; 8 bases match TRBD1. This TCR came from a human donor who was either an allogeneic HSCT recipient or a stem cell or donor lymphocyte infusion donor (not recorded which). It is not recorded whose cells these are; they may come from a transplant donor. This CDR3 is CASSRQGYNEQFF. As DNA, the CDR3 is TGCGCCAGCTCGAGACAGGGGTACAATGAGCAGTTCTTC.